Included here is one T cell receptor beta chain sequence, with context. The antigen remains unidentified. The table came from immunoSEQ multiplex PCR; TCRdb's copy has only in-frame clones and leaves some out. The sample has about 680,000 clones; roughly nine tenths are singletons. Deletions cut 5 bases from V and 4 bases from J, with 18 bases between. The CDR3 is 15 residues long. Germline V gene data show CDR1 as SGHTA and CDR2 as FQGNSA. Treatment defined: about 20 received Ad26.COV2.S at low or high dose, single or two shots; 5 received placebo; per-sample allocation not given. Sampling was done on day 63 after the first vaccine or placebo injection. These data belong to a study of Ad26.COV2.S vaccination and SARS-CoV-2 variants. Overall study: Dosing was one shot or two shots 56 days apart.

Study-level results: Spike-specific TCR breadth was greater after Ad26.COV2.S than placebo. Reported post-vaccination CD8+ and CD4+ T cell responses to spike showed substantial breadth.

This TCR came from a person between 18 and 65 years old who received the Ad26.COV2.S COVID-19 vaccine or a placebo. The chain uses TRBV7-2 and TRBJ2-7; D possibly corresponds to TRBD2 (6 bases). The source was peripheral blood, collected in a trial of Ad26.COV2.S vaccine versus placebo. The CDR3 coding sequence is TGTGCCAGCAGCCAGGGACTCTCAGGCAGGTACGAGCAGTACTTC. Amino acid sequence: CASSQGLSGRYEQYF.